The clone carrying this TCR beta chain was observed a handful of times. The antigen remains unidentified. This entry comes from a study of T cells after yellow fever vaccination. Notes on the study in general: Post-booster repertoires contained most primary-vaccination clones again (approximately 95% CD4, 85% to 90% CD8). Abundant clonotypes from the bulk population could contaminate FACS-sorted repertoires.

In making TCR cDNA, 5'RACE template switching added a universal primer site and UMIs to it. One entry per CDR3 protein results from TCRdb running MiXCR on the 5' RACE reads. The sample has fewer than 400,000 distinct CDR3 sequences; roughly 6.2% are singletons. Per the germline V gene, CDR1 is SGHAT and CDR2 is FQDESV (reference sequence). V dropped 5 bases and J dropped 2; count of bases not matched to a gene: 7. This CDR3 has 18 amino acids. The sequence was obtained from a man younger than 40 who received the YFV17D yellow fever vaccine. This specimen consisted of PBMCs, obtained 5 days after the yellow fever booster vaccination. The chain carries TRBV11-1 and TRBJ2-6; TRBD1 aligns across 12 bases. CDR3 loop: CASSQGRDRGPGANVLTF. CDR3 DNA: TGTGCCAGCAGCCAAGGGCGGGACAGGGGGCCTGGGGCCAACGTCCTGACTTTC.